The 3 T cell receptor beta chains presented below share a single source sample, sequenced in a study of T cell responses to AZD1222 COVID-19 vaccine. Using immunoSEQ multiplex PCR, the repertoire was profiled, and TCRdb retains in-frame clones only, with some absent. Among roughly 120,000 clones listed, 88% were seen once. Specimen: peripheral blood, collected 28 days after the second AZD1222 dose. The receptors originated from an adult who received the AZD1222 COVID-19 vaccine.

The chain combines TRBV5-1 with TRBJ1-2, with 8 nucleotides matching TRBD1. The V gene's germline CDR1 is SGHRS and CDR2 YFSETQ. This CDR3 is built from 14 residues. J was trimmed by 6 bases and V by 1 base; bases with no gene match: 5. The CDR3 sequence is CASSLSPGGNGYTF. The CDR3 nucleotides are TGCGCCAGCAGCTTGTCCCCAGGGGGCAATGGCTACACCTTC.

This chain links TRBV7-2 with TRBJ2-5; possibly TRBD2 for D (5 bases). CDR3 length: 15 residues. V was pared by 5 bases and J by 5 bases, with 18 bases between. The germline V gene has CDR1 SGHTA and CDR2 FQGNSA. Here the CDR3 reads CASSKTPGSWETQYF. As DNA, the CDR3 is TGTGCCAGCAGCAAGACCCCGGGATCCTGGGAGACCCAGTACTTC.

The chain links TRBV12-3 or TRBV12-4 to TRBJ1-3; no clear D gene. V shed 6 bases and J shed 4 bases, with 10 bases lying between them. The CDR3 spans 13 residues. The CDR3, as DNA: TGTGCCAGCAGCCGTACCGCGGGAAACACCATATATTTT. It translates to CASSRTAGNTIYF.